The source of this TCR beta chain is a study of identifying expanded T cells in peripheral blood. Notes on the study in general: Across healthy donors, higher total template counts meant significantly greater approximately two-week count variance. Technical replicates showed about 1.2 changed clones; two weeks about 16.4; four weeks 19.

V was clipped by 1 base and J by 0 bases, with 9 bases between them. This CDR3 has 15 amino acids. In germline, CDR1 is MGHRA, CDR2 YSYEKL. No infections or other immune events were documented during collection. Sequenced by immunoSEQ multiplex PCR; TCRdb stores in-frame clones only, minus some. The table lists roughly 92,000 clones, around 89% of them singletons. Comment on this clone: The target antigen is unknown.

The clonotype comes from a person aged 18-70 years in good health. The rearrangement uses TRBV4-1 and TRBJ2-5; D not certain. The source material was blood. The CDR3 here is CASSQVDGYQETQYF. The CDR3 coding sequence is TGCGCCAGCAGCCAAGTGGACGGGTACCAAGAGACCCAGTACTTC.